This T cell receptor beta chain was sequenced for a study of T cells after yellow fever vaccination. V gave up 2 bases and J gave up 0 bases, with 6 bases separating them. The CDR3 contains 15 residues. From germline, CDR1 is SGHDT and CDR2 YYEEEE. TCRdb re-analysed the 5' RACE reads in MiXCR, keeping a single row per CDR3 protein. The sample contains about 96,000 distinct CDR3 sequences, roughly 9% of which appear only once. This clonotype was observed a handful of times. The TCR originated in a man aged 18 to 29 who received the YFV17D yellow fever vaccine. The rearrangement joins TRBV5-6 to TRBJ2-6; D unresolved. Sample: CD8+ T cells not binding an NS4B(214-222) dextramer, sorted from PBMCs, taken less than 18 days after the first yellow fever vaccination. For the CDR3, the DNA is TGTGCCAGCAGCTTCGGCAGCTCTGGGGCCAACGTCCTGACTTTC. Translating gives CASSFGSSGANVLTF.